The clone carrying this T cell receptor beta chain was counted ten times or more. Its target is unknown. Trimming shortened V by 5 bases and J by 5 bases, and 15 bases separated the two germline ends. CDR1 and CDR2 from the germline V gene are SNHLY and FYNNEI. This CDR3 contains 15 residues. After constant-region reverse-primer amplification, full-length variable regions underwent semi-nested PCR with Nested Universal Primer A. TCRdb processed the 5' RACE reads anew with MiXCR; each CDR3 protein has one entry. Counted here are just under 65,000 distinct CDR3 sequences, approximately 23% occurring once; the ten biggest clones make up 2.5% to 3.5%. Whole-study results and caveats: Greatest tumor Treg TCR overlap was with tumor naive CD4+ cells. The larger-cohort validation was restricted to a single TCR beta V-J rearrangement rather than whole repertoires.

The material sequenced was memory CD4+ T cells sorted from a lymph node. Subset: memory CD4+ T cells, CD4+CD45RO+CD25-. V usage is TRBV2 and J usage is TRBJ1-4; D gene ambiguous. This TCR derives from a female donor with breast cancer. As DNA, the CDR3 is TGTGCCAGCAGTCCAATGACCAACTTAAATGAAAAACTGTTTTTT. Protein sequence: CASSPMTNLNEKLFF.